A selection of T cell receptor beta chains follows, all from one sample in a study of CDR3 diversity in severe acne. A single record per CDR3 protein comes from TCRdb applying MiXCR to the PCR reads. The sample contains roughly 100,000 distinct CDR3 sequences, under 60% of which appear only once. Sample: blood. The receptors here all came from a male donor with acne. Both conserved end residues are part of each CDR3. The order of the fields is V gene, clone size, J gene, D gene, CDR3 DNA, CDR3 protein. The D gene is left open where the match is weak. The listing skips clone size in some rows; elsewhere it reads once, few, many or a size class.

TRBV29-1	many	TRBJ2-1	NA	TGCAGCGTTGTGGGGGTTAGCTCCTACAATGAGCAGTTCTTC	CSVVGVSSYNEQFF
TRBV7-8	NA	TRBJ2-1	NA	TGCGCCAGCAGCCAGCTGACGAATGAGCAGTTCTTC	CASSQLTNEQFF
TRBV12-3/TRBV12-4	few	TRBJ2-2	NA	TGTGCCAGCACAGACGGGTTCCGGAACACCGGGGAGCTGTTTTTT	CASTDGFRNTGELFF
TRBV5-6	few	TRBJ1-5	NA	TGTGCCAGCAGCTTGTGGTCTAAGATCGATCAGCCCCAGCATTTT	CASSLWSKIDQPQHF
TRBV18	few	TRBJ1-3	NA	TGTGCCAGCTCCCCGGGACGACTCTCTGGAAACACCATATATTTT	CASSPGRLSGNTIYF
TRBV6-2/TRBV6-3	many	TRBJ2-2	TRBD1	TGTGCCAGCAGTTACTCGGGACAGTACACCGGGGAGCTGTTTTTT	CASSYSGQYTGELFF
TRBV10-3	NA	TRBJ2-2	TRBD1	TGTGCCATCAGTAGGGACAGGGGGACCACCGGGGAGCTGTTTTTT	CAISRDRGTTGELFF
TRBV11-2	NA	TRBJ2-7	TRBD2	TGTGCCAGCAGCTTAGTACTAGCGGGAGAAGTCGAGCAGTACTTC	CASSLVLAGEVEQYF
TRBV27	NA	TRBJ2-2	NA	TGTGCCAGCAGTTTAGGGGGGCTAACGAACACCGGGGAGCTGTTTTTT	CASSLGGLTNTGELFF
TRBV4-3	many	TRBJ2-3	TRBD2	TGCGCCAGCAGTTCCCTAGCGGGGGTCCGAGATACGCAGTATTTT	CASSSLAGVRDTQYF
TRBV4-2	many	TRBJ2-1	TRBD2	TGTGCCAGCAGCCAAGCGACTAGCGGGAGTTATGAGCAGTTCTTC	CASSQATSGSYEQFF
TRBV9	NA	TRBJ1-4	NA	TGTGCCAGCAGCCCAGACGGCTACAGGAATGAAAAACTGTTTTTT	CASSPDGYRNEKLFF
TRBV6-1	NA	TRBJ2-5	TRBD2	TGTGCCAGCAGTGAGATCCTGGGACTAGCGGGACCAAGAGATGACCAGTACTTC	CASSEILGLAGPRDDQYF
TRBV9	NA	TRBJ2-3	NA	TGTGCCAGCAGCCCCCAAGGGGACGTTTTAACAGATACGCAGTATTTT	CASSPQGDVLTDTQYF
TRBV10-1	NA	TRBJ2-1	TRBD2	TGCGCCAGCAGCGCGAAGGGACTAGCGGGAGGGGACGATGAGCAGTTCTTC	CASSAKGLAGGDDEQFF
TRBV2	NA	TRBJ2-3	NA	TGTGCCAGCAGTACGGAGCGGAGCTCCTACAATGAGCAGTATTTT	CASSTERSSYNEQYF